This TCR beta chain is from a study of cytomegalovirus exposure and HLA in healthy donors (dated by TCRdb to about 2017). Context from the whole study: The 670 or so repertoires of the first cohort and the 120 validation repertoires were produced on the same platform, according to a later analysis. The study aimed to test whether cataloging public T cell receptors could reveal signatures of past pathogen exposure. Besides the first cohort of roughly 660 subjects, a separate validation cohort made up of 95 to 150 different subjects was used. The study combined high-throughput TCR immunosequencing, statistical association of individual TCRs with disease status, and machine learning to predict cytomegalovirus infection status.

The investigation overall reported the following: Across donors, most TCR sequences were observed very rarely, whereas some public TCRs were present in many individuals. According to the authors, the approach could potentially be generalized to other disease states and immunological phenotypes. A few of the identified cytomegalovirus-associated TCR beta chains were confirmed in vitro to be specific for cytomegalovirus antigens. The study gave a list of 150 to 200 TCR beta chains associated with cytomegalovirus. A later analysis lacked HLA typing for the validation cohort, so it scored co-occurrence in that cohort across all 120 or so repertoires. In a later analysis, TCRs clustered in the first cohort were found to also tend to co-occur in the roughly 120 validation repertoires, with approximately 95% of cluster scores above 0. The classifier was reported to diagnose cytomegalovirus status with high specificity and sensitivity in both the original cohort and the validation cohort.

Details on this clone: The antigen this receptor binds is unknown. No base quality values were provided; no much bigger clone lies one nucleotide off.

Donors formed part of the validation cohort, which comprised 120 subjects and was distinct from the first cohort of 550 to 850 subjects. The method was the immunoSEQ multiplex PCR assay. In the source study's methods: A statistical classification framework was developed to diagnose cytomegalovirus status using the catalog of TCR beta chain sequences. The immuneACCESS repertoire file appears here via TCRdb, limited to in-frame rearrangements. These files lack a portion of the clones; in checked studies, under half of the deficit traces to unresolved V genes, and the cause of the others is not known. Clone size and V and J calls were adopted from that table, with D and trimming inferred from the DNA. A total of about 310,000 clones appear in this sample, approximately 88% of them only once. The ten largest account for around 0.96% of the sample. The CDR3 holds 15 amino acids from the cysteine to the phenylalanine. Kept here is only the CDR3 DNA, which spans 45 bases and is read in frame from base 1. CDR1 and CDR2 (LNHDA, SQIVND) derive from the germline V gene (reference sequence). Trimming costs V 3 bases and J 6 bases, and their ends lie 18 bases apart.

The sample comprised PBMCs. The chain is encoded by TRBV19 joined to TRBJ2-7; the D gene remains uncertain. This clonotype was obtained from a man aged 25-40 years in good health and CMV-seronegative. Here the CDR3 is given as CASSMLETSFGEQYF. The nucleotide sequence reads as follows: TGTGCCAGTAGTATGTTAGAGACATCCTTCGGCGAGCAGTACTTC.